The T cell receptor (beta chain) under discussion was sequenced for a study of CD8 T cells in ankylosing spondylitis. The CDR3 runs to 14 residues. Trimming left V 0 bases short and J 0 bases short, with 6 bases between. Germline loops: CDR1 SGHDN, CDR2 FVKESK. As regards this clonotype: The target antigen is unknown.

From the 5' RACE reads, TCRdb called clonotypes with MiXCR, one entry per CDR3 protein. Of 200,000 to 300,000 distinct CDR3 sequences listed, over 9.5% are singletons. Findings and limits, study-wide: CD8+ disease-linked clones were present at relatively low frequencies in blood.

The sequenced material came from blood, either unsorted or a sorted T cell fraction (not recorded which). The TCR sequence derives from a male donor with ankylosing spondylitis or in good health (not recorded which). V usage is TRBV14 and J usage is TRBJ2-7; no definite D call. The CDR3 nucleotides read TGTGCCAGCAGCCAAGAAGGGCTCTCCTACGAGCAGTACTTC. This translates into CASSQEGLSYEQYF.